This T cell receptor beta chain is from a study of blood T cells in healthy people across ages (dated by TCRdb to 2013 to 2016). About the study as a whole: In model experiments, template switching captured roughly one uniquely barcoded TCR beta cDNA molecule for every two T cells. To avoid experimental bias, donors of different ages were distributed randomly across sequencing lanes. Age-related changes in TCR beta repertoire diversity were measured in the study by deep sequencing normalized with unique cDNA molecular identifiers. The donors were divided into four age groups: young (average approximately 16 years), middle-aged (approximately 39), aged (about 60) and long-lived (about 79). For two donors (one aged 18 to 30 and one aged 80 or older), the study analyzed two additional independent replicas of 1 million unique cDNA reads from the same blood draw. The paper as a whole reports these results and caveats: Compared with the aged group, the long-lived group had more naive CD4+ T cells, fewer expanded clones and increased TCR diversity, a pattern suggesting age selection. The CMV infection status of donors was not known, potentially confounding age-related changes in expanded clonotypes. As age increased, observed TCR beta diversity per million T cells dropped in a roughly linear way, and a significant reduction was already evident by age about 40. Bulk unsorted PBMC profiling prevented conclusive comparison of naive and antigen-experienced compartments. Total diversity estimates from one million sequenced T cells were considered lower bounds and underestimates. There was a strong correlation between observed TCR beta diversity and the percentage of naive T cells measured by flow cytometry.

The CDR1 and CDR2 encoded by the germline V gene (reference sequence) are DFQATT and SNEGSKA. The CDR3, cysteine through phenylalanine, is 12 amino acids long. Only CDR3 DNA remains: 36 bases, in frame from the first base. The library relied on 5' RACE. Reads for this sample came from an Illumina HiSeq 2500. A second PCR of roughly 6 to 11 cycles was run with a J-beta primer mix and a sample-barcoded 5' primer. A template-switch 5' adaptor carrying 12 random nucleotides introduced a unique molecular identifier onto each TCR beta cDNA molecule. At least 3 million CDR3-containing paired-end reads were obtained from each sample. First-strand cDNA was synthesized from all RNA with the Mint cDNA synthesis kit, primed by a TRBC-specific oligonucleotide. After uracil-DNA glycosylase treatment, a first 18-cycle PCR used universal primers M1SS and BC2_uni_R on all cDNA. Regarding the original processing steps: For normalization, 1 million high-quality reads, each with a distinct molecular identifier, were randomly selected from each sample. Instead of being binned into consensus sequences, reads that shared molecular identifiers were thrown out. MiTCR, run with a Q25 quality threshold and the strictest error-elimination algorithm, handled CDR3 identification, clonotype clustering and error correction. Lower-bound total TCR beta diversity was estimated with a nonparametric unseen species model using Euler transformation. In-frame beta chains were kept once TCRdb had trimmed the public reads at Q25 with fastp and called clones with MiXCR. Merged by CDR3 protein, the rows form single entries marked with the most common genes and DNA. For this entry, the V and J calls and clone size follow TCRdb and not the study's own pipeline. The sample includes around 600,000 distinct CDR3 sequences, with 40% to 50% observed a single time. The leading ten clones occupy 20% to 25% of the sample.

The roughly 39 donors, aged about 6 to 100 years, were systemically healthy Caucasian individuals from Russia. Each donor gave about 9.8 milliliters of peripheral blood, drawn into EDTA-treated Vacutainer tubes. PBMCs were isolated by Ficoll-Paque density-gradient centrifugation, with at least 7 million obtained per sample. Total RNA was extracted from PBMCs with Trizol reagent, with at least 5.5 micrograms obtained per sample. For every donor, flow cytometry on a PBMC aliquot measured the percentage of naive CD45RAhigh/CD27high T cells. As regards this clonotype: The antigen this receptor binds is unknown. Base quality data are lacking; no much larger clone is found one base away.

The chain is assembled from TRBV20-1 and TRBJ1-1; 7 central bases correspond to TRBD1. The receptor's source is a man older than 75 in good health. Specimen: blood. The CDR3 sequence is CTPHRGNTEAFF. The nucleotide sequence reads as follows: TGCACCCCGCACAGGGGGAACACTGAAGCTTTCTTT.